A single sample gave rise to the 29 T cell receptor beta chains below, sequenced in a study of T cell responses to AZD1222 COVID-19 vaccine. Sequenced by immunoSEQ multiplex PCR; TCRdb stores in-frame clones only, minus some. Among approximately 150,000 clones listed, roughly 86% were seen once. The material was peripheral blood, obtained 28 days after the second AZD1222 dose. The receptors were sampled from an adult who received the AZD1222 COVID-19 vaccine.

J is TRBJ2-7 and V is TRBV7-2; tentatively, D is TRBD2 (5 bases). The CDR3 totals 15 residues. V lost 5 bases, J lost 1 base, and 15 bases lay in between. In germline, CDR1 is SGHTA, CDR2 FQGNSA. As DNA, the CDR3 is TGTGCCAGCAGCATACGTGGAGGCTGGTCCTACGAGCAGTACTTC. As protein: CASSIRGGWSYEQYF.

This clone came up a few times. The chain couples TRBV9 to TRBJ2-5; D unresolved. V lost 0 bases to trimming and J lost 4 bases, with 4 bases between them. The CDR3 is made up of 12 amino acids. Germline values: CDR1 SGDLS, CDR2 YYNGEE. In nucleotides, the CDR3 is TGTGCCAGCAGCGTAGGAGTAGAGACCCAGTACTTC. It specifies CASSVGVETQYF.

This chain uses TRBV5-8 with TRBJ2-1; 7 bases map to TRBD1. Germline-derived CDR1 and CDR2 are SGHTS and YDEGEE. The CDR3 has 15 amino acids. J lost 4 bases, V lost 4 bases, and 8 bases had no gene match. CDR3 nucleotides: TGTGCCAGCAGCGACGGGACAGCCACTTACAATGAGCAGTTCTTC. Translated, it gives CASSDGTATYNEQFF. Drawing the rest from reference TRBV5-8 and TRBJ2-1, the complete variable domain is EAGVTQSPTHLIKTRGQQATLRCSPISGHTSVYWYQQALGLGLQFLLWYDEGEERNRGNFPPRFSGRQFPNYSSELNVNALELEDSALYLCASSDGTATYNEQFFGPGTRLTVL.

The rearrangement uses TRBV11-3 and TRBJ2-3; 7 bases line up with TRBD2. Per the germline V gene, CDR1 is SGHNT and CDR2 is YENEEA. J lost 1 base, V lost 4 bases, and 5 bases had no gene match. The CDR3 extends over 15 amino acids. DNA for the CDR3: TGTGCCAGCAGCTGGCGGGGAGGGGGCACAGATACGCAGTATTTT. Translation gives CASSWRGGGTDTQYF.

The chain joins TRBV7-9 to TRBJ1-3; D uncertain. CDR1 is SEHNR, CDR2 FQNEAQ, per germline (reference sequence). This CDR3 is 14 amino acids long. V lost 5 bases and J 0 bases, leaving 8 bases between the germline ends. CDR3 amino acids: CASSPTTSGNTIYF. The CDR3 DNA reads as TGTGCCAGCAGCCCTACTACCTCTGGAAACACCATATATTTT.

This sequence joins TRBV5-1 and TRBJ2-2; TRBD1 agrees at 10 bases. The CDR3 length is 16 residues. J lost 0 bases, V lost 3 bases, and 2 bases had no gene match. Germline CDR1 reads SGHRS; CDR2 reads YFSETQ. DNA for the CDR3: TGCGCCAGCAGCTGGACAGGGGGTTCGAACACCGGGGAGCTGTTTTTT. Translating gives CASSWTGGSNTGELFF.

V and J are TRBV11-2 and TRBJ2-2, with a possible D match to TRBD2 (6 bases). With 1 base removed from V and 2 bases from J, the gap between germline ends came to 14 bases. Germline lookup yields CDR1 SGHAT and CDR2 FQNNGV. The CDR3 is made up of 17 amino acids. CDR3 sequence reads: CASSLARLGLNTGELFF. The DNA of the CDR3 is TGTGCCAGCAGCTTAGCTCGCTTGGGACTCAACACCGGGGAGCTGTTTTTT.

This chain joins TRBV28 and TRBJ2-5; D may correspond to TRBD1 or TRBD2 (5 bases each). The CDR3 runs 14 residues. V was cut by 6 bases and J by 3 bases, with 14 bases left in between. Germline lookup yields CDR1 MDHEN and CDR2 SYDVKM. CDR3 amino acids: CASSPPGTEETQYF. DNA of the CDR3: TGTGCCAGCAGCCCCCCCGGGACGGAAGAGACCCAGTACTTC.

CDR3 region: CASRTSGGAQYF. CDR3 sequence (DNA): TGTGCCAGTAGGACTAGCGGGGGTGCGCAGTATTTT. The V and J genes are TRBV19 and TRBJ2-3; 12 bases map to TRBD2. Germline CDR1 LNHDA, CDR2 SQIVND (reference sequence). Trimming removed 6 bases from V and 10 bases from J; junction bases left unmatched: 2. This CDR3 spans 12 amino acids.

The chain is built from TRBV5-4 and TRBJ1-1; 8 positions agree with TRBD1. The trim removed 4 bases at V and 4 bases at J, leaving 3 bases unmatched. Germline CDR1 SGHNT, CDR2 YYREEE (reference sequence). CDR3 length: 13 residues. CDR3 region: CASSPDRGTEAFF. The CDR3, as DNA: TGTGCCAGCAGCCCTGACAGGGGCACTGAAGCTTTCTTT. Combining the CDR3 with reference TRBV5-4 and TRBJ1-1 gives the whole variable domain ETGVTQSPTHLIKTRGQQVTLRCSSQSGHNTVSWYQQALGQGPQFIFQYYREEENGRGNFPPRFSGLQFPNYSSELNVNALELDDSALYLCASSPDRGTEAFFGQGTRLTVV.

This clone was seen a single time. The chain recombines TRBV18 with TRBJ2-7; D might be TRBD2 (6 bases). The CDR3 length is 15 residues. Germline-derived CDR1 and CDR2 are KGHSH and LQKENI. The V end was cut by 6 bases, the J end by 3 bases, with 18 bases between. The CDR3 reads CASSPVAGWGYEQYF. CDR3 in DNA: TGTGCCAGCTCCCCCGTGGCGGGATGGGGCTACGAGCAGTACTTC.

The chain links TRBV27 to TRBJ1-1; no reliable D call. The germline V and J ends were trimmed by 5 bases and 3 bases, with 10 bases remaining between them. Germline V gene sequence: CDR1 MNHEY, CDR2 SMNVEV (reference sequence). The CDR3 totals 13 residues. The CDR3 DNA is TGTGCCAGCAGTCCCCTAAGAGACACTGAAGCTTTCTTT. This gives the protein CASSPLRDTEAFF.

The genes are TRBV7-9 and TRBJ1-3; maybe TRBD1 (5 bases). Trimming shortened V by 6 bases and J by 0 bases, and 9 bases separated the two germline ends. Germline CDR1 SEHNR, CDR2 FQNEAQ (reference sequence). The CDR3 has 14 amino acids. The CDR3 is CASSRGASGNTIYF. Here the CDR3 DNA reads TGTGCCAGCAGTAGGGGTGCCTCTGGAAACACCATATATTTT.

The chain combines TRBV3-1 (or the pseudogene TRBV3-2) with TRBJ1-2; weak D call: TRBD1 (5 bases). This CDR3 is 13 amino acids long. V gave up 2 bases and J gave up 8 bases, with 12 bases separating them. In germline, CDR1 is LGHDT, CDR2 YNNKEL (reference sequence). CDR3 sequence reads: CASSQRGESGYTF. CDR3 coding DNA: TGTGCCAGCAGCCAACGGGGGGAGTCGGGCTACACCTTC.

J is TRBJ1-1 and V is TRBV6-1; possibly TRBD1 for D (5 bases). V was pared by 0 bases and J by 0 bases, with 20 bases between. This CDR3 has 19 amino acids. Germline-derived CDR1 and CDR2 are MNHNS and SASEGT. The CDR3, as DNA: TGTGCCAGCAGTGAAGCGGGGGGGACGCACAACCAAATGAACACTGAAGCTTTCTTT. Protein product: CASSEAGGTHNQMNTEAFF.

The J gene is TRBJ2-7, the V gene TRBV11-2, with 7 bases identical to TRBD2. With 2 bases clipped from V and 5 bases from J, the junction kept 9 bases outside the gene matches. The CDR3 consists of 15 residues. Germline V gene data show CDR1 as SGHAT and CDR2 as FQNNGV. The CDR3 here is CASSLSRGSGNEQYF. The CDR3, as DNA: TGTGCCAGCAGCTTATCTCGCGGGAGTGGCAACGAGCAGTACTTC.

This chain links TRBV5-1 with TRBJ2-5; 7 nucleotides line up with TRBD1. V lost 6 bases and J lost 2; bases outside the gene matches: 7. The length of the CDR3 is 14 residues. Germline V gene sequence: CDR1 SGHRS, CDR2 YFSETQ. The CDR3 loop reads CASTSGQVQETQYF. The DNA for the CDR3 is TGCGCCAGCACCTCCGGACAGGTTCAAGAGACCCAGTACTTC. Drawing the rest from reference TRBV5-1 and TRBJ2-5, the complete variable domain is KAGVTQTPRYLIKTRGQQVTLSCSPISGHRSVSWYQQTPGQGLQFLFEYFSETQRNKGNFPGRFSGRQFSNSRSEMNVSTLELGDSALYLCASTSGQVQETQYFGPGTRLLVL.

This chain uses TRBV5-1 with TRBJ2-5; TRBD1 might be the D (6 bases). CDR3 length equals 18 residues. Germline V gene sequence: CDR1 SGHRS, CDR2 YFSETQ. Trimming removed 4 bases at V and 2 bases at J, with 24 bases between. As DNA, the CDR3 is TGCGCCAGCAGCCTCCTTTCGGCGACAGGTGCACCGCAAGAGACCCAGTACTTC. Protein: CASSLLSATGAPQETQYF.

The J gene is TRBJ2-5, the V gene TRBV5-4; TRBD1 matches at 11 bases. V trimming: 4 bases; J trimming: 5 bases; junction bases outside the gene matches: 1. The length of the CDR3 is 13 residues. Germline-derived CDR1 and CDR2 are SGHNT and YYREEE (reference sequence). The CDR3 nucleotides read TGTGCCAGCAGCGGGGACAGGGGGGAGACCCAGTACTTC. Translating gives CASSGDRGETQYF.

This clone was detected only once. The chain couples TRBV9 to TRBJ1-1; D is ambiguous. The CDR3 contains 14 residues. V lost 2 bases, J lost 6 bases, and 14 bases lay in between. The V gene's germline CDR1 is SGDLS and CDR2 YYNGEE. Here the CDR3 reads CASSVDWAGAEAFF. CDR3 bases: TGTGCCAGCAGCGTGGACTGGGCAGGCGCTGAAGCTTTCTTT.

This clone was recorded only once. V usage is TRBV29-1 and J usage is TRBJ2-1; a weak D match, TRBD2 (6 bases). This CDR3 is 12 amino acids long. Germline lookup yields CDR1 SQVTM and CDR2 ANQGSEA. V gave up 0 bases and J gave up 10 bases, with 10 bases separating them. Here the CDR3 DNA reads TGCAGCGTTGAAGACGGGGGAGTAGAGCAGTTCTTC. Translated, it gives CSVEDGGVEQFF.

V usage is TRBV19 and J usage is TRBJ1-2; weak D call: TRBD1 (6 bases). In germline, CDR1 is LNHDA, CDR2 SQIVND (reference sequence). Trimming shortened V by 9 bases and J by 3 bases, and 8 bases separated the two germline ends. This CDR3 spans 11 amino acids. This CDR3 is CASHRDYGYTF. The CDR3 DNA follows: TGTGCCAGCCACAGGGACTATGGCTACACCTTC.

The DNA of the CDR3 is TGTGCCAGCAGTTACATAGCGGGAACCACCTACGAGCAGTACTTC. This sequence encodes CASSYIAGTTYEQYF. The rearrangement joins TRBV6-5 to TRBJ2-7; 8 positions agree with TRBD2. The CDR3 length is 15 residues. The germline V gene encodes CDR1 MNHEY and CDR2 SVGAGI. J lost 2 bases, V lost 2 bases, and 5 bases had no gene match.

V usage is TRBV30 and J usage is TRBJ1-5; 11 nucleotides align to TRBD1. The CDR3 runs 13 residues. Trimming removed 5 bases from V and 6 bases from J; junction bases left unmatched: 3. Germline CDR1 reads GTSNPN; CDR2 reads SVGIG (reference sequence). CDR3 coding DNA: TGTGCCTGGGCCGGGACAGGGGGTCAGCCCCAGCATTTT. Translation gives CAWAGTGGQPQHF.

The gene calls are TRBV2 and TRBJ1-1; D possibly corresponds to TRBD1 (6 bases). This CDR3 comprises 11 residues. Trimming took 6 bases from V and 8 from J, leaving 10 bases between them. Germline V CDR1 and CDR2: SNHLY, FYNNEI. The CDR3 spells CASRRTEEAFF. The CDR3 coding sequence is TGTGCCAGCAGACGGACAGAAGAAGCTTTCTTT.

The chain is built from TRBV28 and TRBJ2-2, with TRBD2 matching 9 bases. The V segment lost 3 bases and the J segment 6 bases; nucleotides outside the gene matches: 17. Germline assignment: CDR1 MDHEN and CDR2 SYDVKM. The CDR3 length is 19 residues. This chain's CDR3 is CASSLRSGGPLLISGELFF. The CDR3 DNA reads as TGTGCCAGCAGTTTGAGGAGCGGGGGGCCCCTATTGATTTCCGGGGAGCTGTTTTTT.

The sample holds a few counts of this clone. V is TRBV4-1 and J is TRBJ2-7, with 10 bases aligning to TRBD1. J lost 5 bases, V lost 1 base, and 8 bases had no gene match. The germline CDR1 and CDR2 sequences are MGHRA and YSYEKL. This CDR3 spans 16 amino acids. CDR3 nucleotide sequence: TGCGCCAGCAGCCAAGGAGCGGGACAGGGGAAGCACGAGCAGTACTTC. Translating gives CASSQGAGQGKHEQYF.

V usage is TRBV7-9 and J usage is TRBJ1-2; tentative D call: TRBD1 (5 bases). V lost 5 bases and J lost 4, with 14 bases in between. This CDR3 is 14 amino acids long. Germline V gene data show CDR1 as SEHNR and CDR2 as FQNEAQ (reference sequence). The CDR3 coding sequence is TGTGCCAGCAGCAGCCTCCGGGACCGCTATGGCTACACCTTC. Amino acids: CASSSLRDRYGYTF. Based on the CDR3 plus reference TRBV7-9 and TRBJ1-2, the full variable domain is DTGVSQNPRHKITKRGQNVTFRCDPISEHNRLYWYRQTLGQGPEFLTYFQNEAQLEKSRLLSDRFSAERPKGSFSTLEIQRTEQGDSAMYLCASSSLRDRYGYTFGSGTRLTVV.

The V gene is TRBV5-1, the J gene TRBJ2-7; D is perhaps TRBD2 (5 bases). The V and J ends lost 0 bases and 2 bases respectively, with 15 bases between them. The CDR3 consists of 16 residues. Germline V gene data show CDR1 as SGHRS and CDR2 as YFSETQ. The CDR3 nucleotides are TGCGCCAGCAGCTTGGTTTCCGGGGTTAGCGCCTACGAGCAGTACTTC. Translation gives CASSLVSGVSAYEQYF.